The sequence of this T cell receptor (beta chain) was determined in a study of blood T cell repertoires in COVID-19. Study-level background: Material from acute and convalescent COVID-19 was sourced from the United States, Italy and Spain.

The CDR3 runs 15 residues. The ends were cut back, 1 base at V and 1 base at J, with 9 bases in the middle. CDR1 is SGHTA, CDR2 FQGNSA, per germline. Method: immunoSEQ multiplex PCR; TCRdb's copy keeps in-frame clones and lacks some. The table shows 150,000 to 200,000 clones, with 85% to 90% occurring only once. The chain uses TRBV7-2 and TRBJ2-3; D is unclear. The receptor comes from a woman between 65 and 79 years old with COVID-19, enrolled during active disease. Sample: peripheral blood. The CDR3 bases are TGTGCCAGCAGCTTAGTTTCAGGCGGCACAGATACGCAGTATTTT. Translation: CASSLVSGGTDTQYF.